Listed below are T cell receptor beta chains from one sample, sequenced in a study of blood T cell repertoires in COVID-19. The assay was immunoSEQ multiplex PCR, and TCRdb's table has in-frame clones only and misses some. The sample lists 20,000 to 25,000 clones, around 91% occurring once. Sequenced material: peripheral blood. All receptors derive from a man between 65 and 85 years old with acute or convalescent COVID-19. Each CDR3 is given with its conserved first and last residue. The order of the fields is V gene, clone size, J gene, D gene, CDR3 DNA, CDR3 protein. The D gene is left open where the match is weak. The size entry is marked missing in some rows and otherwise reads once, few, many or a size class.

>TRBV20-1|once|TRBJ1-1|.
TGCAGTGCTAGTCCCGGGGGGAAGCCTGAAGCTTTCTTT
CSASPGGKPEAFF
>TRBV19|.|TRBJ1-2|TRBD1
TGTGCCAGTAGTCCCGGGACAGGGAACTATGGCTACACCTTC
CASSPGTGNYGYTF
>TRBV7-6|.|TRBJ2-7|TRBD1
TGTGCCAGCAGCTCCAAAGTCCGGGACAGGGGTCACGAGCAGTACTTC
CASSSKVRDRGHEQYF
>TRBV5-1|.|TRBJ1-2|.
TGCGCCAGCAGCTCCAGCGGACAGAACTATGGCTACACCTTC
CASSSSGQNYGYTF
>TRBV10-3|.|TRBJ2-2|.
TGTGCCATCAGTAGGGACTCGACGAACACCGGGGAGCTGTTTTTT
CAISRDSTNTGELFF
>TRBV2|.|TRBJ1-4|.
TGTGCCAGCAGGGAGAGTTGGGCTAATGAAAAACTGTTTTTT
CASRESWANEKLFF
>TRBV3-1/TRBV3-2|.|TRBJ2-7|TRBD2
TGTGCCAGCAGCCAAGAGAGCGGGGTTACCTACGAGCAGTACTTC
CASSQESGVTYEQYF
>TRBV4-1|.|TRBJ2-2|.
TGCGCCAGCAGCCAAACGGGGAACACCGGGGAGCTGTTTTTT
CASSQTGNTGELFF
>TRBV3-1/TRBV3-2|.|TRBJ2-3|TRBD2
TGTGCCAGCAGCCAAGGACCGACTAGCGGGAGACCGGATACGCAGTATTTT
CASSQGPTSGRPDTQYF
>TRBV5-1|once|TRBJ1-1|TRBD1
TGCGCCAGCAGCTTGTCAGGGGGAGAGACTGAAGCTTTCTTT
CASSLSGGETEAFF
>TRBV28|.|TRBJ1-3|.
TGTGCCAGCAAAGACAGTCTCTCTGGAAACACCATATATTTT
CASKDSLSGNTIYF
>TRBV29-1|.|TRBJ2-3|.
TGCAGCGTTCGTCCCCTGACTAGCACAGATACGCAGTATTTT
CSVRPLTSTDTQYF
>TRBV19|.|TRBJ1-5|.
TGTGCCAGTAGTCGGACATCCAATCAGCCCCAGCATTTT
CASSRTSNQPQHF
>TRBV18|.|TRBJ1-3|.
TGTGCCAGCTCACCAGGGAGCTCTACTGGAAACACCATATATTTT
CASSPGSSTGNTIYF
>TRBV15|.|TRBJ2-3|.
TGTGCCACCAGCACCGGCGGGGGCACAGATACGCAGTATTTT
CATSTGGGTDTQYF
>TRBV2|.|TRBJ1-5|TRBD1
TGTGCCAGCAGTGGAGGGACAGCGAATCAGCCCCAGCATTTT
CASSGGTANQPQHF
>TRBV28|.|TRBJ2-3|TRBD1
TGTGCCAGCAGCCCGAGGACAGGGAGCACAGATACGCAGTATTTT
CASSPRTGSTDTQYF
>TRBV6-2/TRBV6-3|.|TRBJ2-4|TRBD1
TGTGCCAGCAGTTCTGAACAGGGGTCGAGGACCCTTCAGTACTTC
CASSSEQGSRTLQYF
>TRBV5-8|.|TRBJ1-6|.
TGTGCCAGCAGCCCCGTGGAGTGG
CASSPVEW
>TRBV7-2|.|TRBJ1-6|.
TGTGCCAGCAGCCCGCAGTATAATTCACCCCTCCACTTT
CASSPQYNSPLHF
>TRBV10-3|.|TRBJ1-1|.
TGTGCCATCAGGGCAGGCATGAACACTGAAGCTTTCTTT
CAIRAGMNTEAFF
>TRBV28|.|TRBJ2-7|.
TGTGCCAGCAGGGCGGACACCTTGACCTACGAGCAGTACTTC
CASRADTLTYEQYF
>TRBV6-2/TRBV6-3|.|TRBJ2-7|.
TGTGCCAGCAGTTACTCTACCGGGACACCTACCTACGAGCAGTACTTC
CASSYSTGTPTYEQYF
>TRBV18|.|TRBJ2-3|TRBD2
TGTGCCAGCTCACGTACTAGCGCGGGCAGCGCAGATACGCAGTATTTT
CASSRTSAGSADTQYF
>TRBV27|.|TRBJ1-3|TRBD1
TGTGCCAGCAAAGGCCGACAGGGGTCTGGAAACACCATATATTTT
CASKGRQGSGNTIYF
>TRBV5-4|once|TRBJ2-7|.
TGTGCCAGCAGCATAGGACGGGACTCCTACGAGCAGTACTTC
CASSIGRDSYEQYF
>TRBV3-1/TRBV3-2|.|TRBJ2-7|TRBD2
TGTGCCAGCAGCCTAGCGGGAGGGAACTACGAGCAGTACTTC
CASSLAGGNYEQYF
>TRBV2|.|TRBJ1-2|.
TGTGCCAGCAGTCCGGGGTCGGGCCGGGGCTACACCTTC
CASSPGSGRGYTF
>TRBV4-3|.|TRBJ1-6|.
TGCGCCAGCAGCCAAGCGTTAGGGGAAAATAATTCACCCCTCCACTTT
CASSQALGENNSPLHF
>TRBV29-1|few|TRBJ2-7|TRBD1
TGCAGCGTTGTAGGACAGGGGTTTGGCGAGCAGTACTTC
CSVVGQGFGEQYF
>TRBV7-2|.|TRBJ2-2|.
TGTGCCAGCAGCTTAGTATTCGGGACGAACACCGGGGAGCTGTTTTTT
CASSLVFGTNTGELFF
>TRBV10-3|.|TRBJ1-2|.
TGTGCCATCAGGCAGGGGTGGGCGGACTATGGCTACACCTTC
CAIRQGWADYGYTF
>TRBV27|.|TRBJ1-2|TRBD1
TGTGCCAGCAGGGGGACAGGAGCTAACTATGGCTACACCTTC
CASRGTGANYGYTF
>TRBV7-9|.|TRBJ2-7|TRBD1
TGTGCCAGCAGCCTCGACAGGGGCGAGCAGTACTTC
CASSLDRGEQYF
>TRBV5-1|.|TRBJ2-7|.
TGCGCCAGCAGCTTGACTAGTGCCTACGAGCAGTACTTC
CASSLTSAYEQYF
>TRBV19|.|TRBJ1-3|.
TGTGCCAGTAGTATATCTAGCCGGACCCTCTCTGGAAACACCATATATTTT
CASSISSRTLSGNTIYF
>TRBV28|.|TRBJ1-4|.
TGTGCCAGCAGTTTAACCAGGGAGGGTGAAAAACTGTTTTTT
CASSLTREGEKLFF
>TRBV15|.|TRBJ2-5|.
TGTGCCACCAGGGCCCTCGGGACTTACCAAGAGACCCAGTACTTC
CATRALGTYQETQYF
>TRBV28|.|TRBJ1-4|.
TGTGCCAGCAATCCGGGGGGCCCGGTTGAAAAACTGTTTTTT
CASNPGGPVEKLFF
>TRBV7-6|.|TRBJ1-1|.
TGTGCCAGCAGCCGACAGATGAACACTGAAGCTTTCTTT
CASSRQMNTEAFF
>TRBV28|.|TRBJ2-7|TRBD1
TGTGCCAGCAGATCGACAGGGAAGGCCTACGAGCAGTACTTC
CASRSTGKAYEQYF
>TRBV29-1|.|TRBJ2-3|TRBD2
TGCAGCGTTAGGACTAGCGGTCCTTTCCGGTATTTT
CSVRTSGPFRYF
>TRBV30|few|TRBJ1-3|TRBD1
TGTGCCTGGAGTGTACCATGGGGACAGGGGGTAACTGGAAACACCATATATTTT
CAWSVPWGQGVTGNTIYF
>TRBV5-1|once|TRBJ2-3|TRBD1
TGCGCCAGCAGCCAAGACAGGGGGCCGGATACGCAGTATTTT
CASSQDRGPDTQYF